This TCR beta chain was identified in a study of blood T cell repertoires in COVID-19. TCRdb keeps only in-frame clones here, not all; method: immunoSEQ multiplex PCR. The repertoire has 150,000 to 200,000 clones, about nine tenths of them found once; the top ten carry 0.7% to 0.95%. The J segment lost 3 bases and the V segment lost 4 bases, leaving 6 bases of the junction unmatched. The germline V gene encodes CDR1 SGHRS and CDR2 YFSETQ. This CDR3 comprises 15 residues. The gene calls are TRBV5-1 and TRBJ2-7; 11 bases map to TRBD2. Sequencing was performed on peripheral blood. The clonotype comes from a woman in her seventies with acute or convalescent COVID-19. This chain's CDR3 is CASSLQTSGIYEQYF. The CDR3 coding sequence is TGCGCCAGCAGCCTCCAGACTAGCGGGATCTACGAGCAGTACTTC.